These T cell receptor beta chains were read from a single sample in a study of beta chain features in type 1 diabetes. This table comes from immunoSEQ multiplex PCR, and its TCRdb copy is limited to in-frame clones, with some not included. The sample has a few hundred thousand clones, approximately 30% seen once. Material for sequencing was naive CD4+ T cells from blood. The source of these receptors is a man between 18 and 29 years old in good health. Both conserved end residues are part of each CDR3. Each record gives: clone size, D gene, J gene, V gene, CDR3 protein, CDR3 DNA. D genes are given only for firm matches. Size is omitted from some rows. Given values are once, few, many or a class for expanded clones.

clone size: few; D gene: TRBD2; J gene: TRBJ2-3; V gene: TRBV10-3; CDR3 protein: CAISEAASGRVRDTQYF; CDR3 DNA: TGTGCCATCAGTGAGGCCGCTAGCGGGAGGGTCCGGGATACGCAGTATTTT
clone size: few; D gene: -; J gene: TRBJ2-1; V gene: TRBV2; CDR3 protein: CAAEILSRQHNEQFF; CDR3 DNA: TGTGCCGCAGAAATTCTATCCCGACAGCACAATGAGCAGTTCTTC
clone size: -; D gene: -; J gene: TRBJ2-7; V gene: TRBV11-2; CDR3 protein: CASSLDIEGEQYF; CDR3 DNA: TGTGCCAGCAGCCTGGACATAGAAGGCGAGCAGTACTTC
clone size: -; D gene: TRBD1; J gene: TRBJ2-2; V gene: TRBV4-2; CDR3 protein: CASSHGTGGTGELFF; CDR3 DNA: TGTGCCAGCAGCCATGGGACAGGCGGGACCGGGGAGCTGTTTTTT
clone size: -; D gene: TRBD1; J gene: TRBJ2-1; V gene: TRBV7-9; CDR3 protein: CASSFRQGWVNEQFF; CDR3 DNA: TGTGCCAGCAGCTTCCGACAGGGGTGGGTCAATGAGCAGTTCTTC
clone size: -; D gene: TRBD1; J gene: TRBJ2-7; V gene: TRBV30; CDR3 protein: CAWSSDRGYYEQYF; CDR3 DNA: TGTGCCTGGAGCTCCGACAGGGGATACTACGAGCAGTACTTC
clone size: -; D gene: TRBD1; J gene: TRBJ1-2; V gene: TRBV7-9; CDR3 protein: CASSYADRATNYGYTF; CDR3 DNA: TGTGCCAGCAGCTACGCCGACAGGGCCACTAACTATGGCTACACCTTC
clone size: -; D gene: -; J gene: TRBJ2-1; V gene: TRBV7-9; CDR3 protein: CASSLVRVANEQFF; CDR3 DNA: TGTGCCAGCAGCTTAGTAAGGGTAGCGAATGAGCAGTTCTTC
clone size: -; D gene: TRBD1; J gene: TRBJ2-7; V gene: TRBV14; CDR3 protein: CASSPFWTGSYEQYF; CDR3 DNA: TGTGCCAGCAGCCCCTTCTGGACAGGCTCCTACGAGCAGTACTTC
clone size: -; D gene: -; J gene: TRBJ2-7; V gene: TRBV7-6; CDR3 protein: CASSPLVGYEQYF; CDR3 DNA: TGTGCCAGCAGCCCCCTCGTGGGCTACGAGCAGTACTTC
clone size: few; D gene: TRBD2; J gene: TRBJ2-7; V gene: TRBV28; CDR3 protein: CASRSSGRTYEQYF; CDR3 DNA: TGTGCCAGCCGGTCTAGCGGGAGGACCTACGAGCAGTACTTC
clone size: -; D gene: TRBD1; J gene: TRBJ2-1; V gene: TRBV7-2; CDR3 protein: CASSLQTGNYNEQFF; CDR3 DNA: TGTGCCAGCAGCTTACAGACAGGGAACTACAATGAGCAGTTCTTC
clone size: -; D gene: -; J gene: TRBJ2-5; V gene: TRBV2; CDR3 protein: CASSEMRETQYF; CDR3 DNA: TGTGCCAGCAGTGAAATGCGGGAGACCCAGTACTTC
clone size: few; D gene: -; J gene: TRBJ2-7; V gene: TRBV7-2; CDR3 protein: CASSLGSGPYEQYF; CDR3 DNA: TGTGCCAGCAGCTTGGGGAGCGGACCGTACGAGCAGTACTTC
clone size: -; D gene: TRBD1; J gene: TRBJ2-7; V gene: TRBV28; CDR3 protein: CASSTGVWYEQYF; CDR3 DNA: TGTGCCAGCTCAACAGGGGTCTGGTACGAGCAGTACTTC
clone size: -; D gene: -; J gene: TRBJ2-1; V gene: TRBV7-9; CDR3 protein: CASTHMAYNEQFF; CDR3 DNA: TGTGCCAGCACCCACATGGCCTACAATGAGCAGTTCTTC
clone size: -; D gene: -; J gene: TRBJ2-4; V gene: TRBV14; CDR3 protein: CASSLAVGNIQYF; CDR3 DNA: TGTGCCAGCAGCCTAGCGGTAGGAAACATTCAGTACTTC
clone size: few; D gene: TRBD1; J gene: TRBJ2-7; V gene: TRBV14; CDR3 protein: CASSQGQGLHEQYF; CDR3 DNA: TGTGCCAGCAGCCAAGGACAGGGGTTGCACGAGCAGTACTTC
clone size: few; D gene: TRBD1; J gene: TRBJ1-2; V gene: TRBV28; CDR3 protein: CASSAGTGVPYGYTF; CDR3 DNA: TGTGCCAGCAGTGCCGGGACAGGGGTTCCCTATGGCTACACCTTC
clone size: -; D gene: TRBD2; J gene: TRBJ2-3; V gene: TRBV7-9; CDR3 protein: CASSTRLALSTDTQYF; CDR3 DNA: TGTGCCAGCAGCACTAGACTAGCACTGAGCACAGATACGCAGTATTTT
clone size: few; D gene: TRBD1; J gene: TRBJ2-1; V gene: TRBV7-8; CDR3 protein: CASSLDRGRPWEQFF; CDR3 DNA: TGTGCCAGCAGCCTTGACAGGGGGCGCCCTTGGGAGCAGTTCTTC
clone size: few; D gene: -; J gene: TRBJ2-1; V gene: TRBV14; CDR3 protein: CASSQGVYNEQFF; CDR3 DNA: TGTGCCAGCAGCCAAGGGGTTTACAATGAGCAGTTCTTC
clone size: -; D gene: TRBD1; J gene: TRBJ2-1; V gene: TRBV29-1; CDR3 protein: CSVGRQGNEQFF; CDR3 DNA: TGCAGCGTTGGGAGACAGGGGAATGAGCAGTTCTTC
clone size: -; D gene: TRBD2; J gene: TRBJ2-7; V gene: TRBV2; CDR3 protein: CASSEGLAAIYEQYF; CDR3 DNA: TGTGCCAGCAGTGAGGGACTAGCCGCCATCTACGAGCAGTACTTC
clone size: few; D gene: -; J gene: TRBJ2-2; V gene: TRBV30; CDR3 protein: CAWKDTGELFF; CDR3 DNA: TGTGCCTGGAAGGACACCGGGGAGCTGTTTTTT
clone size: few; D gene: -; J gene: TRBJ1-5; V gene: TRBV14; CDR3 protein: CASSRGGGPQHF; CDR3 DNA: TGTGCCAGCAGCCGGGGCGGGGGACCCCAGCATTTT
clone size: few; D gene: TRBD1; J gene: TRBJ2-7; V gene: TRBV28; CDR3 protein: CATRDRAAYEQYF; CDR3 DNA: TGTGCCACCCGGGACAGGGCAGCCTACGAGCAGTACTTC
clone size: -; D gene: TRBD1; J gene: TRBJ1-5; V gene: TRBV29-1; CDR3 protein: CSVRTGGNQPQHF; CDR3 DNA: TGCAGCGTTCGGACAGGGGGCAATCAGCCCCAGCATTTT
clone size: few; D gene: TRBD2; J gene: TRBJ2-3; V gene: TRBV25-1; CDR3 protein: CASSPGLAGVDTQYF; CDR3 DNA: TGTGCCAGCAGTCCAGGGCTAGCGGGAGTAGATACGCAGTATTTT
clone size: few; D gene: -; J gene: TRBJ2-4; V gene: TRBV30; CDR3 protein: CAWRDKGLVKNIQYF; CDR3 DNA: TGTGCCTGGAGGGACAAGGGGTTGGTCAAAAACATTCAGTACTTC
clone size: few; D gene: TRBD1; J gene: TRBJ2-5; V gene: TRBV10-3; CDR3 protein: CAIRGSGTEETQYF; CDR3 DNA: TGTGCCATCAGAGGCTCAGGGACAGAAGAGACCCAGTACTTC
clone size: few; D gene: -; J gene: TRBJ2-5; V gene: TRBV29-1; CDR3 protein: CSAYGVLQETQYF; CDR3 DNA: TGCAGCGCCTATGGGGTCCTCCAAGAGACCCAGTACTTC
clone size: -; D gene: -; J gene: TRBJ2-4; V gene: TRBV29-1; CDR3 protein: CSGGTGSQNIQYF; CDR3 DNA: TGCAGCGGGGGGACGGGAAGCCAAAACATTCAGTACTTC
clone size: once; D gene: TRBD2; J gene: TRBJ2-5; V gene: TRBV28; CDR3 protein: CASTSSGKTQYF; CDR3 DNA: TGTGCCAGCACTTCTAGCGGGAAGACCCAGTACTTC
clone size: -; D gene: -; J gene: TRBJ2-5; V gene: TRBV14; CDR3 protein: CASSRQLEETQYF; CDR3 DNA: TGTGCCAGCAGCCGCCAACTAGAGGAGACCCAGTACTTC
clone size: -; D gene: -; J gene: TRBJ2-2; V gene: TRBV9; CDR3 protein: CASSVAGLTGELFF; CDR3 DNA: TGTGCCAGCAGCGTAGCTGGCCTCACCGGGGAGCTGTTTTTT
clone size: -; D gene: -; J gene: TRBJ1-2; V gene: TRBV29-1; CDR3 protein: CSVKAHGTRDYGYTF; CDR3 DNA: TGCAGCGTTAAGGCCCACGGGACTCGGGACTATGGCTACACCTTC
clone size: few; D gene: -; J gene: TRBJ2-5; V gene: TRBV2; CDR3 protein: CASRDPGVQETQYF; CDR3 DNA: TGTGCCAGCAGAGATCCGGGCGTACAAGAGACCCAGTACTTC
clone size: -; D gene: -; J gene: TRBJ1-2; V gene: TRBV30; CDR3 protein: CAWSGNRGTYGYTF; CDR3 DNA: TGTGCCTGGAGTGGGAACCGTGGGACCTATGGCTACACCTTC
clone size: few; D gene: -; J gene: TRBJ1-1; V gene: TRBV10-3; CDR3 protein: CAINEIRNTEAFF; CDR3 DNA: TGTGCCATCAACGAGATCCGGAACACTGAAGCTTTCTTT
clone size: -; D gene: TRBD2; J gene: TRBJ2-5; V gene: TRBV7-2; CDR3 protein: CASSLRLAGVQETQYF; CDR3 DNA: TGTGCCAGCAGCTTAAGGCTAGCGGGAGTCCAAGAGACCCAGTACTTC
clone size: few; D gene: -; J gene: TRBJ2-1; V gene: TRBV5-1; CDR3 protein: CASSLGQGNEQFF; CDR3 DNA: TGCGCCAGCAGCTTGGGTCAGGGAAATGAGCAGTTCTTC
clone size: -; D gene: -; J gene: TRBJ2-5; V gene: TRBV28; CDR3 protein: CASSLLGGLGETQYF; CDR3 DNA: TGTGCCAGCAGTTTATTGGGGGGGCTAGGAGAGACCCAGTACTTC
clone size: -; D gene: TRBD1; J gene: TRBJ1-5; V gene: TRBV29-1; CDR3 protein: CSVVLPGGQASNQPQHF; CDR3 DNA: TGCAGCGTTGTTCTTCCGGGAGGACAGGCGAGCAATCAGCCCCAGCATTTT
clone size: -; D gene: -; J gene: TRBJ1-1; V gene: TRBV30; CDR3 protein: CAWSEHLEAFF; CDR3 DNA: TGTGCCTGGAGTGAACACCTTGAAGCTTTCTTT
clone size: once; D gene: -; J gene: TRBJ2-2; V gene: TRBV18; CDR3 protein: CASSPPTGELFF; CDR3 DNA: TGTGCCAGCTCACCACCCACCGGGGAGCTGTTTTTT
clone size: -; D gene: -; J gene: TRBJ1-2; V gene: TRBV18; CDR3 protein: CASSPQGEGYGYTF; CDR3 DNA: TGTGCCAGCTCACCCCAGGGTGAGGGATATGGCTACACCTTC
clone size: few; D gene: -; J gene: TRBJ2-1; V gene: TRBV5-6; CDR3 protein: CASSPWAGEQFF; CDR3 DNA: TGTGCCAGCAGCCCTTGGGCAGGCGAGCAGTTCTTC
clone size: -; D gene: TRBD1; J gene: TRBJ1-4; V gene: TRBV10-3; CDR3 protein: CAISANEQGAGGKLFF; CDR3 DNA: TGTGCCATCAGTGCAAATGAACAGGGGGCTGGTGGAAAACTGTTTTTT
clone size: -; D gene: TRBD2; J gene: TRBJ2-1; V gene: TRBV7-9; CDR3 protein: CASSYLAGGSYEQFF; CDR3 DNA: TGTGCCAGCAGTTACTTAGCGGGAGGGAGCTATGAGCAGTTCTTC
clone size: -; D gene: -; J gene: TRBJ2-1; V gene: TRBV30; CDR3 protein: CAWSVSQYNEQFF; CDR3 DNA: TGTGCCTGGAGTGTATCACAGTACAATGAGCAGTTCTTC
clone size: -; D gene: -; J gene: TRBJ2-7; V gene: TRBV30; CDR3 protein: CACGEYEQYF; CDR3 DNA: TGTGCCTGCGGGGAATACGAGCAGTACTTC
clone size: -; D gene: -; J gene: TRBJ1-2; V gene: TRBV30; CDR3 protein: CAWSVGYGYTF; CDR3 DNA: TGTGCCTGGAGTGTAGGCTATGGCTACACCTTC